These 16 T cell receptor beta chains share one sample of origin, sequenced in a study of cytomegalovirus exposure and HLA in healthy donors. In the PCR, 60 Vbeta and 13 Jbeta primers were used. Sequencing used immunoSEQ multiplex PCR; TCRdb keeps in-frame clones, though not all of them. This sample yields around 170,000 clones, of which around 77% are seen a single time; around 1.9% belongs to the top ten. Sample: PBMCs. The receptor set was obtained from a woman aged 25-40 years in good health and CMV-seronegative.

The chain uses TRBV5-1 and TRBJ2-2; perhaps TRBD1 as D (7 bases). This CDR3 region has 17 residues. Per the germline V gene, CDR1 is SGHRS and CDR2 is YFSETQ. The germline V and J ends were trimmed by 4 bases and 5 bases, with 21 bases remaining between them. The CDR3 nucleotides are TGCGCCAGCAGCACCTCACGGGGGCCAGGGGGGACCGGGGAGCTGTTTTTT. It codes for CASSTSRGPGGTGELFF.

The chain combines TRBV10-3 with TRBJ1-1, with 8 nucleotides matching TRBD1. V lost 7 bases to trimming and J lost 10 bases; unmatched junction nucleotides: 17. Germline CDR1 ENHRY, CDR2 SYGVKD. The CDR3 loop spans 15 amino acids. In DNA form, the CDR3 reads TGTGCCATCATGGAGACAGGGGTTGAGGAGAAGGGAGCTTTCTTT. This codes for CAIMETGVEEKGAFF.

V and J are TRBV7-7 and TRBJ2-1; 8 nucleotides agree with TRBD1. Trimming cost V 6 bases and J 4 bases; bases outside gene matches: 11. This CDR3 spans 16 amino acids. Germline loops: CDR1 SSHAT, CDR2 FNYEAQ (reference sequence). CDR3 sequence: CASSPYTGGSYNEQFF. The CDR3 nucleotides are TGTGCCAGCAGTCCTTACACAGGGGGATCTTACAATGAGCAGTTCTTC.

The V and J genes are TRBV5-1 and TRBJ1-2, with TRBD1 as a possible D gene (6 bases). Trimming cost V 4 bases and J 8 bases, with 21 bases left between them. CDR1 and CDR2 from the germline V gene are SGHRS and YFSETQ. This CDR3 comprises 15 residues. CDR3 DNA sequence: TGCGCCAGCAGCATTACAGGGATCAGTTCAGACGGCTACACCTTC. This translates into CASSITGISSDGYTF.

The chain employs TRBV27 and TRBJ1-6; tentative D call: TRBD1 (5 bases). The CDR3 runs 18 residues. Germline CDR1 reads MNHEY; CDR2 reads SMNVEV (reference sequence). V was shortened by 5 bases and J by 7 bases, with 24 bases between the two germline ends. CDR3 loop: CASSPNGRAGKSNSPLHF. In DNA form, the CDR3 reads TGTGCCAGCAGTCCCAACGGCAGGGCGGGGAAGAGCAATTCACCCCTCCACTTT.

The J gene is TRBJ1-2, the V gene TRBV4-1; 7 positions agree with TRBD1. J was trimmed by 4 bases and V by 6 bases; bases with no gene match: 14. Germline-derived CDR1 and CDR2 are MGHRA and YSYEKL. The CDR3 spans 16 residues. CDR3: CASSHAGTVNLYGYTF. The CDR3 DNA is TGCGCCAGCAGTCACGCCGGGACAGTAAACCTCTATGGCTACACCTTC.

The J gene is TRBJ2-5, the V gene TRBV2, with D tentatively TRBD1 (7 bases). CDR1 is SNHLY and CDR2 is FYNNEI in the germline V gene. V shed 10 bases and J shed 7 bases, with 34 bases lying between them. The length of the CDR3 is 18 residues. CDR3 bases: TGTGCCACTGGAGGGGCCCGGCAGCGACAGGGTCCCTTCCTGACCCAGTACTTC. Translation gives CATGGARQRQGPFLTQYF.

The chain combines TRBV7-9 with TRBJ2-1; no reliable D call. Germline assignment: CDR1 SEHNR and CDR2 FQNEAQ (reference sequence). The CDR3 is made up of 13 amino acids. V was trimmed by 5 bases and J by 9 bases, leaving 14 bases between them. The CDR3 DNA reads TGTGCCAGCAGCGGCCGGGTCCACGGTGAGCAGTTCTTC. Encoded protein: CASSGRVHGEQFF.

This chain connects TRBV7-3 to TRBJ1-6; D might be TRBD1 (5 bases). This CDR3 comprises 14 residues. From germline, CDR1 is SGHTA and CDR2 FQGTGA. V lost 4 bases and J 4 bases, leaving 8 bases between the germline ends. CDR3 nucleotide sequence: TGTGCCAGCAGCTGGACACCTTATAATTCACCCCTCCACTTT. Amino acid sequence: CASSWTPYNSPLHF.

The rearrangement links TRBV5-1 to TRBJ2-3; TRBD1 aligns across 8 bases. The CDR3 extends over 16 amino acids. Germline CDR1 and CDR2: SGHRS and YFSETQ. Germline trimming cut 7 bases from V and 2 bases from J; bases unmatched to any gene: 12. CDR3 in DNA: TGCGCCAGCGGATCCGGACAGGGTACTTTCACAGATACGCAGTATTTT. Amino acids: CASGSGQGTFTDTQYF.

This chain links TRBV5-1 with TRBJ2-3, with 14 bases identical to TRBD2. The CDR3 length is 16 residues. In germline, CDR1 is SGHRS, CDR2 YFSETQ. The trim removed 5 bases at V and 2 bases at J, leaving 4 bases unmatched. CDR3 sequence: CASRGLAGGNTDTQYF. CDR3 bases: TGCGCCAGCAGAGGACTAGCGGGGGGCAACACAGATACGCAGTATTTT.

The gene calls are TRBV9 and TRBJ1-1; D ambiguous. This CDR3 comprises 12 residues. Deletions cut 5 bases from V and 2 bases from J, with 7 bases between. The V gene's germline CDR1 is SGDLS and CDR2 YYNGEE. In DNA form, the CDR3 reads TGTGCCAGCAGTGGTACTAACACTGAAGCTTTCTTT. Protein: CASSGTNTEAFF.

The V gene is TRBV6-1, the J gene TRBJ1-1, with D possibly being TRBD1 (5 bases). Germline loops: CDR1 MNHNS, CDR2 SASEGT. Trimming shortened V by 6 bases and J by 3 bases, and 14 bases separated the two germline ends. The CDR3 has 14 residues. The CDR3 DNA reads as TGTGCCAGCAGCTCCACCGGGGGTCACACTGAAGCTTTCTTT. Amino acids: CASSSTGGHTEAFF.

A remark on this clone: One end of the junction varies from germline; a read error may be responsible. The CDR3 DNA reads as TGTGCCACGAGCATCAGGGGGGAAGGCTACGAGCAGTACTTC. This gives the protein CATSIRGEGYEQYF. The V call is TRBV15, the J call TRBJ2-5; weak D call: TRBD1 (7 bases). TRBJ2-7 explains the end of the DNA better; the J call may be wrong. This CDR3 is built from 14 residues. CDR1 and CDR2 from the germline V gene are LNHNV and YYDKDF (reference sequence).

J is TRBJ1-1 and V is TRBV5-5; D is perhaps TRBD1 (5 bases). The CDR3 spans 15 residues. The germline V and J ends were trimmed by 0 bases and 2 bases, with 11 bases remaining between them. Germline CDR1 reads SGHKS; CDR2 reads YYEKEE (reference sequence). The CDR3 DNA follows: TGTGCCAGCAGCTTGGTATCCGGGGGAAACACTGAAGCTTTCTTT. Translation: CASSLVSGGNTEAFF.

The chain carries TRBV9 and TRBJ1-1, with D perhaps TRBD1 (6 bases). The CDR3 covers 14 residues. Germline loops: CDR1 SGDLS, CDR2 YYNGEE. Trimming took off 0 bases at V and 6 bases at J, with 12 bases between the two ends. The CDR3 nucleotides are TGTGCCAGCAGCGTAGCTACGAGGACAGCTGAAGCTTTCTTT. Encoded protein: CASSVATRTAEAFF. The full variable domain, completed using reference TRBV9 and TRBJ1-1, is DSGVTQTPKHLITATGQRVTLRCSPRSGDLSVYWYQQSLDQGLQFLIQYYNGEERAKGNILERFSAQQFPDLHSELNLSSLELGDSALYFCASSVATRTAEAFFGQGTRLTVV.